This entry lists 20 T cell receptor beta chains sequenced from one sample in a study of blood T cell repertoires in COVID-19. Repertoires were generated with immunoSEQ multiplex PCR, while TCRdb's copy carries only in-frame clones and drops some. The sample consists of around 250,000 clones, over 80% of them appearing once. The sequenced sample was PBMCs or T cells enriched from blood (not recorded which). The source of these receptors is a woman younger than 45 with acute COVID-19.

The count of this clone is one. The chain is built from TRBV28 and TRBJ2-1; TRBD2 matches at 12 bases. Germline V gives CDR1 MDHEN, CDR2 SYDVKM. There are 18 residues in the CDR3. The V segment lost 6 bases and the J segment 5 bases; nucleotides outside the gene matches: 14. CDR3 amino acids: CASRIPGLAGKNDNEQFF. For the CDR3, the DNA is TGTGCCAGCAGAATACCAGGACTAGCGGGAAAAAACGACAATGAGCAGTTCTTC.

This clone was seen just once. V and J are TRBV14 and TRBJ2-2; D is unresolved. V lost 1 base, J lost 7 bases, and 16 bases lay in between. Germline assignment: CDR1 SGHDN and CDR2 FVKESK. This CDR3 has 16 residues. The CDR3 protein is CASSQAPTALSGELFF. In DNA, the CDR3 is TGTGCCAGCAGCCAAGCTCCCACCGCGTTAAGCGGGGAGCTGTTTTTT.

The rearrangement joins TRBV10-3 to TRBJ2-1; 12 nucleotides line up with TRBD2. This CDR3 contains 16 residues. The germline gives CDR1 ENHRY, CDR2 SYGVKD. V was pared by 9 bases and J by 4 bases, with 10 bases of the junction left unmatched. CDR3 coding DNA: TGTGCCATAGCGGGACTAGCGGGTCTAAAGTACAATGAGCAGTTCTTC. Translation: CAIAGLAGLKYNEQFF.

V usage is TRBV5-1 and J usage is TRBJ2-1, with D maybe TRBD1 (6 bases). V was pared by 6 bases and J by 0 bases, with 16 bases between. CDR3 length: 16 amino acids. CDR1 SGHRS and CDR2 YFSETQ come from the germline V gene. CDR3 in DNA: TGCGCCAGCAAGGGGGTAGAACCAAGCTCCTACAATGAGCAGTTCTTC. Translating it yields CASKGVEPSSYNEQFF.

The rearrangement uses TRBV10-3 and TRBJ2-7; 7 bases fit TRBD1. This CDR3 has 15 residues. Germline V gives CDR1 ENHRY, CDR2 SYGVKD. Trimming removed 2 bases from V and 3 bases from J; junction bases left unmatched: 7. The CDR3 DNA is TGTGCCATCAGTGAGCCCAGACAGGGTGGCTACGAGCAGTACTTC. Amino acid sequence: CAISEPRQGGYEQYF.

V is TRBV5-1 and J is TRBJ2-7, with 11 bases fitting TRBD1. This CDR3 comprises 14 residues. V was pared by 4 bases and J by 6 bases, with 6 bases of the junction left unmatched. Germline CDR1 and CDR2: SGHRS and YFSETQ. The CDR3 region has the DNA TGCGCCAGCAGCCAATCCGGGACAGGGGGCGAGCAGTACTTC. Residues: CASSQSGTGGEQYF. Combining the CDR3 with reference TRBV5-1 and TRBJ2-7 gives the whole variable domain KAGVTQTPRYLIKTRGQQVTLSCSPISGHRSVSWYQQTPGQGLQFLFEYFSETQRNKGNFPGRFSGRQFSNSRSEMNVSTLELGDSALYLCASSQSGTGGEQYFGPGTRLTVT.

The rearrangement joins TRBV28 to TRBJ2-1; 7 bases align to TRBD1. The germline V gene has CDR1 MDHEN and CDR2 SYDVKM. This CDR3 spans 14 amino acids. The V and J ends lost 6 bases and 9 bases, in that order; junction bases with no gene match: 11. The CDR3, as DNA: TGTGCCAGCAGCACAGGGGAAGGTCAAAGTGAGCAGTTCTTC. Residues: CASSTGEGQSEQFF.

This sequence joins TRBV3-1 (or the pseudogene TRBV3-2) and TRBJ2-1; D unclear. With 0 bases removed from V and 0 bases from J, the gap between germline ends came to 9 bases. The V gene's germline CDR1 is LGHDT and CDR2 YNNKEL (reference sequence). The CDR3 runs 16 residues. The CDR3 is CASSQDMANSYNEQFF. In DNA, the CDR3 is TGTGCCAGCAGCCAAGATATGGCCAACTCCTACAATGAGCAGTTCTTC.

The chain links TRBV7-9 to TRBJ1-5; 7 positions agree with TRBD1. Germline CDR1 and CDR2: SEHNR and FQNEAQ (reference sequence). The CDR3 contains 14 residues. After removal of 4 bases from V and 3 bases from J, the junction contained 3 bases not matched to a gene. Here the CDR3 reads CASSSGQVNQPQHF. Written as DNA, the CDR3 is TGTGCCAGCAGCTCCGGACAGGTCAATCAGCCCCAGCATTTT. The full variable domain, rest sourced from reference TRBV7-9 and TRBJ1-5, is DTGVSQNPRHKITKRGQNVTFRCDPISEHNRLYWYRQTLGQGPEFLTYFQNEAQLEKSRLLSDRFSAERPKGSFSTLEIQRTEQGDSAMYLCASSSGQVNQPQHFGDGTRLSIL.

V is TRBV5-1 and J is TRBJ2-5, with TRBD1 matching 8 bases. Trimming removed 1 base from V and 4 bases from J; junction bases left unmatched: 9. The germline V gene has CDR1 SGHRS and CDR2 YFSETQ. CDR3 length equals 16 residues. The CDR3 is CASSLSLGGQAETQYF. In nucleotides, the CDR3 is TGCGCCAGCAGCTTGTCATTGGGGGGACAGGCAGAGACCCAGTACTTC.

The rearrangement joins TRBV7-2 to TRBJ2-5, with D perhaps TRBD2 (5 bases). CDR1 SGHTA and CDR2 FQGNSA come from the germline V gene. V gave up 1 base and J gave up 2 bases, with 11 bases separating them. CDR3 length: 15 residues. As DNA, the CDR3 is TGTGCCAGCAGCTTAGTTAGCGCAGTACAAGAGACCCAGTACTTC. Amino acid sequence: CASSLVSAVQETQYF.

This rearrangement joins TRBV19 to TRBJ2-5, with D possibly TRBD2 on 5 matching bases. V lost 7 bases and J lost 1, with 13 bases in between. This CDR3 has 14 residues. CDR1 and CDR2 (germline): LNHDA, SQIVND (reference sequence). The CDR3 DNA reads as TGTGCCAGTAAACTAGGTTCCGGCCAAGAGACCCAGTACTTC. Translation: CASKLGSGQETQYF.

This clone appeared a single time. The chain uses TRBV29-1 and TRBJ2-1, with D perhaps matching TRBD2 (6 bases). The CDR3 loop spans 13 amino acids. Trimming removed 6 bases at V and 10 bases at J, with 19 bases between. The germline V gene encodes CDR1 SQVTM and CDR2 ANQGSEA. Here the CDR3 DNA reads TGCAGCGTGTATAGCCTCCTGGAGGGGGAGCAGTTCTTC. Its translation: CSVYSLLEGEQFF.

The chain combines TRBV7-2 with TRBJ2-2, with 7 bases that match TRBD1. CDR3 size: 15 residues. Per the germline V gene, CDR1 is SGHTA and CDR2 is FQGNSA. The V gene end was trimmed by 11 bases and the J gene end by 2 bases; junction bases not matched to a gene: 11. This chain's CDR3 is CAAKKDRTNTGELFF. The CDR3 DNA sequence: TGTGCCGCCAAGAAGGACAGGACTAACACCGGGGAGCTGTTTTTT.

In its sample, this clone was seen a few times. The rearrangement joins TRBV7-3 to TRBJ2-7; TRBD2 matches at 8 bases. Trimming cost V 4 bases and J 6 bases; bases outside gene matches: 5. The germline gives CDR1 SGHTA, CDR2 FQGTGA. This CDR3 region has 13 residues. The CDR3 reads CASSYLAGGEQYF. The CDR3 DNA reads TGTGCCAGCAGCTACCTAGCGGGCGGCGAGCAGTACTTC.

This chain links TRBV19 with TRBJ1-5, with 8 bases identical to TRBD1. V shed 8 bases, J shed 7 bases, and the junction held 4 bases outside the gene matches. From germline, CDR1 is LNHDA and CDR2 SQIVND (reference sequence). This CDR3 is 12 amino acids long. The CDR3 is CASLTGGQPQHF. CDR3 coding DNA: TGTGCCAGTTTAACAGGGGGGCAGCCCCAGCATTTT.

The CDR3: CASSLGDTQETQYF. DNA of the CDR3: TGCGCCAGCAGCTTGGGTGACACACAAGAGACCCAGTACTTC. This chain uses TRBV5-1 with TRBJ2-5; the D is unclear. Germline loops: CDR1 SGHRS, CDR2 YFSETQ. Trimming took 0 bases from V and 2 from J, leaving 8 bases between them. The CDR3 loop spans 14 amino acids.

The chain recombines TRBV30 with TRBJ1-2, with 7 bases aligning to TRBD1. This CDR3 is 13 amino acids long. The junction had 11 bases not matched to a gene; V was cut back by 5 bases and J by 8 bases. Germline loops: CDR1 GTSNPN, CDR2 SVGIG (reference sequence). The DNA for the CDR3 is TGTGCCTGGGATACTAGAACAGGGGTCGGCTACACCTTC. This translates into CAWDTRTGVGYTF.

As to this clone: Germline and junction disagree at one end, which may indicate a read error. V is TRBV19 and J is TRBJ1-1, with 9 bases that match TRBD1. The CDR3 runs to 12 residues. Germline V gene lookup returns CDR1 LNHDA and CDR2 SQIVND (reference sequence). CDR3 loop: CASSMGQGEAFF. The CDR3 coding sequence is TGTGCCAGCAGTATGGGACAGGGCGAAGCTTTCTTT.

The J gene is TRBJ2-7, the V gene TRBV28; possibly TRBD1 for D (6 bases). The CDR3 covers 14 residues. V lost 3 bases and J 7 bases, leaving 16 bases between the germline ends. Germline V gene lookup returns CDR1 MDHEN and CDR2 SYDVKM. CDR3 sequence (DNA): TGTGCCAGCAGTTTTTCATCAGGGGTGAGAGAGCAGTACTTC. Translated, it gives CASSFSSGVREQYF.